This T cell receptor (beta chain) is drawn from a study of blood T cells in healthy people across ages. For the second PCR, which ran for about 6 to 11 cycles, a sample-barcoded 5' primer and a J-beta primer mix were used. TCRdb redid the calling of the 5' RACE reads with MiXCR, one entry per CDR3 protein. The sample lists about 900,000 distinct CDR3 sequences; under 80% were seen once. Germline V gene lookup returns CDR1 MGHDK and CDR2 SYGVNS. J was trimmed by 4 bases and V by 8 bases; bases with no gene match: 8. This CDR3 has 14 residues. They isolated at least 6 million PBMCs from each sample. The clonotype originates from a man aged 25-40 years in good health. V is TRBV25-1 and J is TRBJ1-1, with 9 positions matching TRBD1. Input material: blood. The CDR3 sequence: CASYGQGSGTEAFF. The CDR3 region has the DNA TGTGCCAGCTACGGACAGGGGTCGGGCACTGAAGCTTTCTTT. Full variable domain (remainder filled in from reference TRBV25-1 and TRBJ1-1): EADIYQTPRYLVIGTGKKITLECSQTMGHDKMYWYQQDPGMELHLIHYSYGVNSTEKGDLSSESTVSRIRTEHFPLTLESARPSHTSQYLCASYGQGSGTEAFFGQGTRLTVV.